The entry below describes one T cell receptor beta chain. The clone's antigen remains unknown. No clone much larger than this one lies a single base away; base qualities are absent. cDNA synthesis used template-switch 5'RACE with a primer carrying a 10-nucleotide random unique molecular identifier tagging each TCR transcript. Over 170 million TCR-beta sequences, covering 15-18 subjects, were produced in each sequencing run. The RNeasy kit was used for extraction of total RNA. The KAPA Real-time Library Amplification kit was used to amplify TCR-beta VDJ regions with primers for the TCR constant region and the 5'RACE anchor. A first PCR added sample indexes and Illumina adaptors, and a second PCR then raised library yield. The roughly 650 bp TCR product was size-selected on a 2% E-gel SizeSelection system after Ampure bead purification. Before pooling, library quality was checked on a Bioanalyzer, concentration was measured with Qubit, and libraries were quantified with the Kapa Library Quantification kit. An Illumina HiSeq 2500 was used to sequence the libraries paired-end at 2 x 150 bp. To increase sequence diversity, about 25-31% phiX was spiked into each library pool. In the paper's pipeline: Quality-filtered reads were processed with the UMI-based MiGEC pipeline, and over 90% of raw TCR sequences were removed by the MiGEC pipeline during error correction. IMGT germline references were used for alignment of VDJ genes, and clonotypes were defined by a unique CDR3 amino acid sequence together with V-J genes. Clonal expansion, Shannon diversity, and CDR3 relatedness (CalcPairwiseDistances, ClusterSamples) were evaluated with VDJtools, and phylogenetic trees were built with CLCbio workbench. Using coefficient-of-variation modelling across technical triplicates, the study counted a clone as expanded if it had at least 8 unique UMIs. The raw public reads went through TCRdb reprocessing: fastp at Q25, MiXCR clone calling, in-frame beta chains kept. All rows with the same CDR3 protein become a single entry with the most common DNA and genes. It is TCRdb's table, rather than the study itself, that gives the V and J calls and clone size. Recorded for this sample are 45,000 to 65,000 distinct CDR3 sequences; around 4.4% of them occurred a single time. Jointly, the top ten make up 2.5% to 3% of the sample.

This sample is drawn from a study of neurological immune-mediated disorders (dated 2019 in TCRdb). With respect to the entire study: Among the 34 multiple sclerosis patients, relapsing-remitting MS accounted for 31 and secondary progressive MS accounted for 3. Peripheral blood TCR-beta repertoires from HTLV-I-associated myelopathy (HAM/TSP) patients, multiple sclerosis patients and healthy controls were compared by UMI-based sequencing. Alongside PBMC samples, the set of about 97 TCR-beta libraries contained longitudinal samples, technical triplicates, and paired CD4+ and CD8+ T-cell subsets that had been sorted. Of the roughly 70 subjects in the cohort, some 14 were HAM/TSP patients, some 34 were multiple sclerosis patients, and some 20 were healthy controls.

Unsorted PBMC libraries were generated from 2 million PBMCs stored in RNAlater at -80 °C until RNA extraction. The multiple sclerosis patients were enrolled in a US clinical protocol that evaluated disease progression with magnetic resonance imaging. Peripheral blood was subjected to Ficoll-Hypaque density gradient centrifugation to isolate PBMCs, which were then cryopreserved in liquid nitrogen. Sequences SGHRS (CDR1) and YFSETQ (CDR2) are obtained from the germline V gene. Counted from cysteine to phenylalanine, this CDR3 has 14 amino acids. This entry keeps only the CDR3 DNA: 42 bases, framed from base 1. The germline ends are 15 bases apart after V is trimmed by 6 bases and J by 4 bases. General findings and caveats noted by the study authors: Across subjects, expanded clones never shared an identical CDR3 amino acid sequence, which suggests that the TCR-beta repertoires in every group were private. Phylogenetic analysis grouped repertoires from 18 of 34 MS patients into a cluster of related CDR3 sequences, suggesting a possible repertoire-level signature. TCR clonal expansion was highest in HAM/TSP patients and lowest in MS patients, with MS patients falling below even healthy controls. No clinical or MRI features were associated with the MS cluster, and the authors said that larger cohorts are needed.

The chain is encoded by TRBV5-1 joined to TRBJ2-3; the D gene remains uncertain. The sequence was obtained from a man aged 50 or older with multiple sclerosis. The source material was PBMCs. The nucleotide sequence is TGCGCCAGCAACTCAAGTTTAGTGGCAGATACGCAGTATTTT. This codes for CASNSSLVADTQYF.